The rows below give T cell receptor beta chains drawn from one sample of a study of Graves' ophthalmopathy and Graves' hyperthyroidism. TCRdb re-analysed the multiplex PCR reads in MiXCR, keeping a single row per CDR3 protein. The sample lists over a million distinct CDR3 sequences, about two fifths seen once, with 11% in the top ten. The sample taken for sequencing was peripheral blood or thyroid tissue (not recorded which). These receptors were collected from an adult man with Graves' hyperthyroidism. Both conserved end residues are part of each CDR3. Each record gives: clone size, D gene, J gene, V gene, CDR3 protein, CDR3 DNA. D genes are given only for firm matches. Rows may omit the clone size; those that give it use once, few, many or a size class.

clone_size: many
d_call: .
j_call: TRBJ1-5
v_call: TRBV24-1
cdr3_aa: CATSDLKDQPQHF
cdr3_nt: TGTGCCACCAGTGATTTAAAAGATCAGCCCCAGCATTTT

clone_size: .
d_call: .
j_call: TRBJ2-7
v_call: TRBV7-9
cdr3_aa: CASSTDNRYYEQYF
cdr3_nt: TGTGCCAGCAGCACGGACAATAGGTACTACGAGCAGTACTTC

clone_size: .
d_call: .
j_call: TRBJ2-7
v_call: TRBV5-8
cdr3_aa: CASSFGPGGYEQYF
cdr3_nt: TGTGCCAGCAGCTTTGGGCCAGGGGGGTACGAGCAGTACTTC

clone_size: .
d_call: TRBD1
j_call: TRBJ1-1
v_call: TRBV6-5
cdr3_aa: CASSYSTRVEQGARTEAFF
cdr3_nt: TGTGCCAGCAGTTACTCGACCCGAGTAGAACAGGGGGCGCGGACTGAAGCTTTCTTT

clone_size: .
d_call: .
j_call: TRBJ2-1
v_call: TRBV5-1
cdr3_aa: CASSLFLVAAYNEQFF
cdr3_nt: TGCGCCAGCAGCTTGTTCTTGGTAGCGGCCTACAATGAGCAGTTCTTC

clone_size: few
d_call: .
j_call: TRBJ2-7
v_call: TRBV20-1
cdr3_aa: CSARDIGVSPYEQYF
cdr3_nt: TGCAGTGCTAGAGACATAGGGGTTAGTCCCTACGAGCAGTACTTC

clone_size: .
d_call: TRBD1
j_call: TRBJ1-2
v_call: TRBV11-2
cdr3_aa: CASSTLGRGGTTMDGYGYTF
cdr3_nt: TGTGCCAGCAGCACCCTAGGAAGAGGGGGCACGACCATGGATGGATATGGCTACACCTTC

clone_size: many
d_call: .
j_call: TRBJ2-5
v_call: TRBV7-2
cdr3_aa: CASSLVRAETQYF
cdr3_nt: TGTGCCAGCAGCTTAGTTCGGGCGGAGACCCAGTACTTC

clone_size: few
d_call: TRBD1
j_call: TRBJ1-2
v_call: TRBV5-1
cdr3_aa: CASSLGTGRGVYGYTF
cdr3_nt: TGCGCCAGCAGCTTGGGGACAGGCCGAGGGGTCTATGGCTACACCTTC

clone_size: many
d_call: .
j_call: TRBJ2-2
v_call: TRBV19
cdr3_aa: CASNSQTGTGELFF
cdr3_nt: TGTGCCAGTAATAGCCAAACGGGAACCGGGGAGCTGTTTTTT

clone_size: many
d_call: .
j_call: TRBJ1-1
v_call: TRBV15
cdr3_aa: CATSRDRSAFGGAFF
cdr3_nt: TGTGCCACCAGCAGAGATCGGTCCGCCTTTGGGGGAGCTTTCTTT

clone_size: many
d_call: .
j_call: TRBJ2-2
v_call: TRBV12-3/TRBV12-4
cdr3_aa: CASTQGAGELFF
cdr3_nt: TGTGCCAGCACCCAAGGGGCCGGGGAGCTGTTTTTT

clone_size: few
d_call: .
j_call: TRBJ1-1
v_call: TRBV11-2
cdr3_aa: CASSLGQRENTEAFF
cdr3_nt: TGTGCCAGCAGCTTGGGGCAGAGGGAGAACACTGAAGCTTTCTTT

clone_size: .
d_call: .
j_call: TRBJ1-2
v_call: TRBV15
cdr3_aa: CATSTTGLSYGYTF
cdr3_nt: TGTGCCACCAGCACGACAGGCTTGAGCTATGGCTACACCTTC

clone_size: .
d_call: .
j_call: TRBJ1-1
v_call: TRBV6-6
cdr3_aa: CASSDTAFSTEAFF
cdr3_nt: TGTGCCAGCAGTGACACAGCTTTTTCCACTGAAGCTTTCTTT

clone_size: many
d_call: .
j_call: TRBJ1-1
v_call: TRBV29-1
cdr3_aa: CSASRTAGEAFF
cdr3_nt: TGCAGCGCCTCAAGGACAGCTGGAGAAGCTTTCTTT

clone_size: many
d_call: .
j_call: TRBJ1-4
v_call: TRBV7-9
cdr3_aa: CASSQDTAANEKLFF
cdr3_nt: TGTGCCAGCAGCCAGGACACCGCGGCTAATGAAAAACTGTTTTTT

clone_size: .
d_call: .
j_call: TRBJ2-6
v_call: TRBV19
cdr3_aa: CATGPSSGANVLTF
cdr3_nt: TGTGCCACTGGCCCCAGCTCTGGGGCCAACGTCCTGACTTTC

clone_size: once
d_call: TRBD1
j_call: TRBJ2-5
v_call: TRBV5-6
cdr3_aa: CASSLADRGAKTQYF
cdr3_nt: TGTGCCAGCAGCTTGGCGGACAGGGGGGCTAAAACCCAGTACTTC

clone_size: .
d_call: .
j_call: TRBJ2-2
v_call: TRBV24-1
cdr3_aa: CATNSQGETGELFF
cdr3_nt: TGTGCCACCAATTCACAGGGAGAGACCGGGGAGCTGTTTTTT

clone_size: few
d_call: .
j_call: TRBJ1-5
v_call: TRBV6-1
cdr3_aa: CASSIRGPDQPQHF
cdr3_nt: TGTGCCAGCAGCATACGGGGTCCAGATCAGCCCCAGCATTTT

clone_size: many
d_call: .
j_call: TRBJ1-6
v_call: TRBV7-9
cdr3_aa: CASSFGDLDYSPLHF
cdr3_nt: TGTGCCAGCAGCTTTGGGGACCTTGACTATTCACCCCTCCACTTT

clone_size: many
d_call: .
j_call: TRBJ2-7
v_call: TRBV29-1
cdr3_aa: CSVARDGYEQYF
cdr3_nt: TGCAGCGTTGCCCGGGACGGCTACGAGCAGTACTTC

clone_size: once
d_call: .
j_call: TRBJ1-1
v_call: TRBV7-2
cdr3_aa: CASSLRRLWGSRGTEAFF
cdr3_nt: TGTGCCAGCAGCTTAAGGCGCCTCTGGGGGTCTAGGGGCACTGAAGCTTTCTTT

clone_size: once
d_call: TRBD1
j_call: TRBJ2-7
v_call: TRBV25-1
cdr3_aa: CASSGQGDHEQYF
cdr3_nt: TGTGCCAGCTCCGGACAGGGGGACCACGAGCAGTACTTC

clone_size: many
d_call: .
j_call: TRBJ1-5
v_call: TRBV24-1
cdr3_aa: CATGEGLGPQHF
cdr3_nt: TGTGCCACCGGGGAGGGGCTGGGGCCCCAGCATTTT

clone_size: .
d_call: TRBD1
j_call: TRBJ2-5
v_call: TRBV11-2
cdr3_aa: CASSPQGVSRETQYF
cdr3_nt: TGTGCCAGCAGCCCCCAGGGGGTTTCGCGAGAGACCCAGTACTTC

clone_size: .
d_call: .
j_call: TRBJ1-1
v_call: TRBV11-2
cdr3_aa: CASSLGRWGKNTEAFF
cdr3_nt: TGTGCCAGCAGCTTAGGACGGTGGGGGAAGAACACTGAAGCTTTCTTT

clone_size: .
d_call: .
j_call: TRBJ2-7
v_call: TRBV11-2
cdr3_aa: CASSFRQVPYEQYF
cdr3_nt: TGTGCCAGCAGCTTTAGACAGGTCCCCTACGAGCAGTACTTC

clone_size: many
d_call: .
j_call: TRBJ1-1
v_call: TRBV11-2
cdr3_aa: CASSQNQNTEAFF
cdr3_nt: TGTGCCAGCAGCCAAAATCAGAACACTGAAGCTTTCTTT

clone_size: .
d_call: .
j_call: TRBJ2-7
v_call: TRBV5-1
cdr3_aa: CASSLGQAPANSYEEYF
cdr3_nt: TGCGCCAGCAGCTTGGGACAGGCTCCCGCGAACTCCTACGAGGAGTACTTC

clone_size: many
d_call: TRBD2
j_call: TRBJ2-2
v_call: TRBV7-8
cdr3_aa: CASSPASGTSPGELFF
cdr3_nt: TGTGCCAGCAGCCCCGCTTCCGGGACTAGTCCCGGGGAGCTGTTTTTT

clone_size: .
d_call: TRBD1
j_call: TRBJ1-2
v_call: TRBV15
cdr3_aa: CATSSVNQGARGYTF
cdr3_nt: TGTGCCACCAGCAGCGTCAACCAGGGGGCGCGGGGCTACACCTTC

clone_size: few
d_call: .
j_call: TRBJ2-6
v_call: TRBV6-5
cdr3_aa: CASSYGTIPGANVLTF
cdr3_nt: TGTGCCAGCAGTTACGGGACGATCCCGGGGGCCAACGTCCTGACTTTC

clone_size: .
d_call: .
j_call: TRBJ1-2
v_call: TRBV14
cdr3_aa: CASSQDRRNTVYGYTF
cdr3_nt: TGTGCCAGCAGCCAAGATCGGAGGAACACCGTCTATGGCTACACCTTC

clone_size: few
d_call: .
j_call: TRBJ1-1
v_call: TRBV10-3
cdr3_aa: CASSPGPVSPNTEAFF
cdr3_nt: TGTGCCAGCAGCCCCGGCCCTGTCAGCCCGAACACTGAAGCTTTCTTT

clone_size: .
d_call: TRBD1
j_call: TRBJ1-5
v_call: TRBV20-1
cdr3_aa: CSAKGQDLQPQHF
cdr3_nt: TGCAGTGCAAAAGGACAGGACCTTCAGCCCCAGCATTTT

clone_size: .
d_call: TRBD1
j_call: TRBJ1-5
v_call: TRBV2
cdr3_aa: CASGGQSDQPQHF
cdr3_nt: TGTGCCAGCGGGGGACAGTCGGATCAGCCCCAGCATTTT

clone_size: .
d_call: TRBD1
j_call: TRBJ2-7
v_call: TRBV6-2/TRBV6-3
cdr3_aa: CASRPGTGRNEQYF
cdr3_nt: TGTGCCAGCAGGCCCGGGACAGGGAGAAACGAGCAGTACTTC

clone_size: .
d_call: .
j_call: TRBJ1-2
v_call: TRBV11-2
cdr3_aa: CASRPGRSAYGYTF
cdr3_nt: TGTGCCAGCAGACCGGGACGCAGCGCCTATGGCTACACCTTC

clone_size: many
d_call: TRBD2
j_call: TRBJ2-7
v_call: TRBV7-8
cdr3_aa: CASSSGTSGSRAEQYF
cdr3_nt: TGTGCCAGCAGCTCCGGGACTAGCGGGAGTAGAGCCGAGCAGTACTTC